This TCR beta chain was sequenced in a study of response to subunit inactivated influenza vaccine. Study conclusions and caveats: Authors suggested that a seasonal influenza vaccination recruits few new T cells each time.

From the RT-PCR reads, TCRdb called clonotypes with MiXCR, one entry per CDR3 protein. Of about 240,000 distinct CDR3 sequences in the sample, 12% are singletons; the top ten hold 7.8%. The trim removed 5 bases at V and 6 bases at J, leaving 2 bases unmatched. Germline CDR1 is SGHAT and CDR2 is FQNNGV. This CDR3 contains 12 residues. This clonotype was seen a handful of times. Antigen unknown. This chain links TRBV11-2 with TRBJ2-3; the match to TRBD2 covers 7 bases. The input for sequencing was non-naive T cells sorted from PBMCs, taken around two weeks before vaccination. The source is a man aged 50-60 years who received an inactivated influenza vaccine. The DNA for the CDR3 is TGTGCCAGCAGCATTAGCGGGGATACGCAGTATTTT. Translated: CASSISGDTQYF.